This T cell receptor (beta chain) was sequenced in a study of blood T cell repertoires in COVID-19. On the study more broadly: Specimens from acute and convalescent COVID-19 originated in the United States, Italy and Spain. PBMCs, B-cell-depleted T cells, or T cells were the source of the cDNA or gDNA that made up the material.

Germline values: CDR1 SEHNR, CDR2 FQNEAQ (reference sequence). The CDR3 is 15 amino acids. V was clipped by 2 bases and J by 5 bases; unmatched bases: 7. In the study's own analysis: Amplification with reference gene primers provided the estimates of nucleated cell counts. The repertoire was sequenced with immunoSEQ multiplex PCR; TCRdb's copy has only in-frame clones and lacks some. V and J calls and clone size come straight from that table; D and trimming were deduced from the DNA. Of 180,000 or so clones in the sample, more than 70% were seen once. Sequenced material: peripheral blood. This chain connects TRBV7-9 to TRBJ2-3; 7 nucleotides align to TRBD1. This sequence originates from a man aged 40-49 years with active or convalescent COVID-19. CDR3 bases: TGTGCCAGCAGCTTAAACAGGGGTTCTGAAGATACGCAGTATTTT. It is translated as CASSLNRGSEDTQYF.